These T cell receptor beta chains were read from a single sample in a study of T cells after yellow fever vaccination. MiXCR, run by TCRdb on the 5' RACE reads, gives a single entry per CDR3 protein. The sample includes hundreds of thousands of distinct CDR3 sequences, approximately 3.8% of them seen just once. Sequences were derived from PBMCs, sampled on the day of the yellow fever booster vaccination. Every receptor here comes from a man between 18 and 35 years old who received the YFV17D yellow fever vaccine. Both conserved end residues are part of each CDR3. Each record gives: V gene, D gene, J gene, clone size, CDR3 DNA, CDR3 protein. D genes are given only for firm matches. Some rows have no size entry. The others give once, few or many, or a class for an expanded clone.

V gene: TRBV27; D gene: -; J gene: TRBJ1-1; clone size: many; CDR3 DNA: TGTGCCAGCAGTTGGGACCTGAACACTGAAGCTTTCTTT; CDR3 protein: CASSWDLNTEAFF
V gene: TRBV7-2; D gene: TRBD2; J gene: TRBJ2-1; clone size: many; CDR3 DNA: TGTGCCAGCGGGATAGCGGGGTACAATGAGCAGTTCTTC; CDR3 protein: CASGIAGYNEQFF
V gene: TRBV5-1; D gene: -; J gene: TRBJ1-1; clone size: few; CDR3 DNA: TGCGCCAGCAGCTGGGAAATGAACACTGAAGCTTTCTTT; CDR3 protein: CASSWEMNTEAFF
V gene: TRBV5-1; D gene: -; J gene: TRBJ2-6; clone size: many; CDR3 DNA: TGCGCCAGCAGCGATGAGGGGGCTGGGGCCAACGTCCTGACTTTC; CDR3 protein: CASSDEGAGANVLTF
V gene: TRBV5-1; D gene: -; J gene: TRBJ2-5; clone size: many; CDR3 DNA: TGCGCCAGCAGCTTGGACTCGGGGCAAGAGACCCAGTACTTC; CDR3 protein: CASSLDSGQETQYF
V gene: TRBV4-3; D gene: TRBD2; J gene: TRBJ2-5; clone size: many; CDR3 DNA: TGCGCCAGCAGCCAAGGTAGCGGGGGTCACCAAGAGACCCAGTACTTC; CDR3 protein: CASSQGSGGHQETQYF
V gene: TRBV6-5; D gene: -; J gene: TRBJ2-2; clone size: few; CDR3 DNA: TGTGCCAGCAGAACGGTCTCTCGGGAGCTGTTTTTT; CDR3 protein: CASRTVSRELFF
V gene: TRBV3-1; D gene: -; J gene: TRBJ2-4; clone size: -; CDR3 DNA: TGTGCCAGCAGCCAAGATCAGGGGAGTTGGAACATTCAGTACTTC; CDR3 protein: CASSQDQGSWNIQYF
V gene: TRBV5-1; D gene: TRBD2; J gene: TRBJ2-5; clone size: few; CDR3 DNA: TGCGCCAGCAGCTTAGTAGCGGGGGGCGATAAGACCCAGTACTTC; CDR3 protein: CASSLVAGGDKTQYF
V gene: TRBV7-9; D gene: -; J gene: TRBJ2-3; clone size: few; CDR3 DNA: TGTGCCAGCAGCTTGGTCCTGCAGTACACAGATACGCAGTATTTT; CDR3 protein: CASSLVLQYTDTQYF
V gene: TRBV7-2; D gene: -; J gene: TRBJ2-1; clone size: -; CDR3 DNA: TGTGCCAGCAGCTCCAAGGGACGACTAACGTACAGTCATGAGCAGTTCTTC; CDR3 protein: CASSSKGRLTYSHEQFF
V gene: TRBV5-1; D gene: -; J gene: TRBJ2-3; clone size: many; CDR3 DNA: TGCGCCAGCAGCCTCTACGGGGCGGCAGATACGCAGTATTTT; CDR3 protein: CASSLYGAADTQYF
V gene: TRBV7-3; D gene: -; J gene: TRBJ2-2; clone size: many; CDR3 DNA: TGTGCCAGCAGCTCCCTGGTCGATGGAGACGCCGGGGAGCTGTTTTTT; CDR3 protein: CASSSLVDGDAGELFF
V gene: TRBV6-1; D gene: -; J gene: TRBJ2-2; clone size: many; CDR3 DNA: TGTGCCAGCAGTGTGATCGGGGGCATCACCGGGGAGCTGTTTTTT; CDR3 protein: CASSVIGGITGELFF
V gene: TRBV20-1; D gene: -; J gene: TRBJ1-4; clone size: -; CDR3 DNA: TGCAGTGCTCGGTTGGGGGACGGAACTAATGAAAAACTGTTTTTT; CDR3 protein: CSARLGDGTNEKLFF
V gene: TRBV5-1; D gene: -; J gene: TRBJ2-5; clone size: -; CDR3 DNA: TGCGCCAGCAGACGGGGGCCCGACTACCAAGAGACCCAGTACTTC; CDR3 protein: CASRRGPDYQETQYF
V gene: TRBV20-1; D gene: TRBD1; J gene: TRBJ1-4; clone size: many; CDR3 DNA: TGCAGTGCTAGCGACAGGGTGGCAGGGGAAGAAAAACTGTTTTTT; CDR3 protein: CSASDRVAGEEKLFF